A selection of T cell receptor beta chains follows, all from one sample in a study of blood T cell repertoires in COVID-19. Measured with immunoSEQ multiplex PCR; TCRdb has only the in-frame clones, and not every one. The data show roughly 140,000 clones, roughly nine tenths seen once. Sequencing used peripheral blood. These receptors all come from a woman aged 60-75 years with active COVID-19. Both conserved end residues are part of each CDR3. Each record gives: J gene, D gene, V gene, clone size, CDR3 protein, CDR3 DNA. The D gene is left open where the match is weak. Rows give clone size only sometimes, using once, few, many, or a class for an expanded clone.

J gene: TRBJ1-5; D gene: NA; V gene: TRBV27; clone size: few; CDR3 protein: CASSLSAGDQPQHF; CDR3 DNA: TGTGCCAGCAGTTTAAGTGCGGGGGACCAGCCCCAGCATTTT
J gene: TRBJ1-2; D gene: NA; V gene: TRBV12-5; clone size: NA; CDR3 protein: CASGPGQRYGYTF; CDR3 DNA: TGTGCTAGTGGCCCTGGGCAGCGGTATGGCTACACCTTC
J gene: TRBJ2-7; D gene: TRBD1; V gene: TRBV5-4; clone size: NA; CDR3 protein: CASSLAGQDSAYEQYF; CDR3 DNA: TGTGCCAGCAGCTTGGCGGGACAGGATTCCGCCTACGAGCAGTACTTC
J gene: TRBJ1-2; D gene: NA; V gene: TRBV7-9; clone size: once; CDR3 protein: CASSLSEARYGYTF; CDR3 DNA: TGTGCCAGCAGCTTAAGTGAGGCGAGGTATGGCTACACCTTC
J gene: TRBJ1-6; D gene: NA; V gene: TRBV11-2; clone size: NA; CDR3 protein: CASRSQGIGSPLHF; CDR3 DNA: TGTGCCAGCAGATCCCAGGGTATAGGGTCACCCCTCCACTTT
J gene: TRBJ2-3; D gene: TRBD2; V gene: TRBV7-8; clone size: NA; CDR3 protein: CASSLQLAFKSTDTQYF; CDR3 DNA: TGTGCCAGCAGCTTACAACTAGCGTTTAAAAGCACAGATACGCAGTATTTT
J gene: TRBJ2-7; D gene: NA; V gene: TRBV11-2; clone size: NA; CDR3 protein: CASRGLSLYEQYF; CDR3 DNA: TGTGCCAGCAGGGGCCTCTCACTTTACGAGCAGTACTTC
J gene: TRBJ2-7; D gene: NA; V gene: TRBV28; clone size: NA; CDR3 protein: CASSSPGRVTYEQYF; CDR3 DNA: TGTGCCAGCAGTTCCCCGGGGAGAGTAACCTACGAGCAGTACTTC
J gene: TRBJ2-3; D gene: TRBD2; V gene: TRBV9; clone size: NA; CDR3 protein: CASSVAGETDTQYF; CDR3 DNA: TGTGCCAGCAGCGTGGCGGGAGAGACAGATACGCAGTATTTT
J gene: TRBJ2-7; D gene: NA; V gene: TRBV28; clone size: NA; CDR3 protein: CAVNPGVPSYEQYF; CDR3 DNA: TGTGCCGTCAACCCGGGGGTTCCCTCCTACGAGCAGTACTTC
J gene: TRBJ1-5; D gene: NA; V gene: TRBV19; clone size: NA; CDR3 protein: CASNLLNQPQHF; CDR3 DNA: TGTGCCAGTAATTTACTCAATCAGCCCCAGCATTTT
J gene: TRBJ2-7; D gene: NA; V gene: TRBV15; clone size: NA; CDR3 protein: CATSRDRVSYEQYF; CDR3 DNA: TGTGCCACCAGCAGAGACAGGGTTAGCTACGAGCAGTACTTC
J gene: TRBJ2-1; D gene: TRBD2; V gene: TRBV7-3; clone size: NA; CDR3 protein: CASSLTLADEQFF; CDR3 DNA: TGTGCCAGCAGCTTAACCCTAGCGGATGAGCAGTTCTTC
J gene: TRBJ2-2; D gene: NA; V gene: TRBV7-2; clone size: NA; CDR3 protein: CASSPQPTSGELFF; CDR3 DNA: TGTGCCAGCAGCCCGCAGCCGACATCCGGGGAGCTGTTTTTT
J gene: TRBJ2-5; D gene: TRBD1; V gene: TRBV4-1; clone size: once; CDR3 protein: CASSPDRPGETQYF; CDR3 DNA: TGCGCCAGCAGTCCGGACAGGCCGGGAGAGACCCAGTACTTC
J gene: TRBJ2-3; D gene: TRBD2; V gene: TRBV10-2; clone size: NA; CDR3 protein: CASDRAGGADTQYF; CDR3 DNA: TGCGCCAGCGATAGAGCGGGAGGGGCAGATACGCAGTATTTT
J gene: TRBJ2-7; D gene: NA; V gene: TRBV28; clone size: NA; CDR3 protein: CASSSPIGQYF; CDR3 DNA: TGTGCCAGCAGTTCCCCTATTGGGCAGTACTTC
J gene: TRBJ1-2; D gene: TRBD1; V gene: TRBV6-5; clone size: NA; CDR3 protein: CASRQLGQASGYTF; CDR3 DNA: TGTGCCAGCAGGCAGTTGGGACAGGCGAGCGGCTACACCTTC
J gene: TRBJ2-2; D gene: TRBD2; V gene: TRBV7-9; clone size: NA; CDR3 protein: CASSLGPSGGELFF; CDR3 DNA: TGTGCCAGCAGCTTAGGTCCTAGCGGCGGGGAGCTGTTTTTT
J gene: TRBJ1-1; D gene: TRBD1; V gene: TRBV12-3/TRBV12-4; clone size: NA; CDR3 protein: CASRGDSHTEAFF; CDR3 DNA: TGTGCCAGCCGTGGGGACAGCCACACTGAAGCTTTCTTT
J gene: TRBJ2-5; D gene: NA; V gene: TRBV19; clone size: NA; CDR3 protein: CASSMVSAVYQETQYF; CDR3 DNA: TGTGCCAGTAGTATGGTCTCGGCGGTATACCAAGAGACCCAGTACTTC
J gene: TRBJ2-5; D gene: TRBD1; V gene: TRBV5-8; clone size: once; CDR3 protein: CASSFNGQGAGETQYF; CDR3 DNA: TGTGCCAGCAGCTTCAATGGACAGGGGGCGGGGGAGACCCAGTACTTC
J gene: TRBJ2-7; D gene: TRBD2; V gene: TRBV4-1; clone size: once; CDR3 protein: CASSQLGGSRISYEQYF; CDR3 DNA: TGCGCCAGCAGCCAATTGGGCGGGAGCCGCATCTCCTACGAGCAGTACTTC
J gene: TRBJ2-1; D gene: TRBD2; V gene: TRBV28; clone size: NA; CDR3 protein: CASSRLSGGLNEQFF; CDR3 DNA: TGTGCCAGCAGTCGTTTGTCGGGAGGCCTCAATGAGCAGTTCTTC